This T cell receptor beta chain appears in the sequencing data of a study of radiation and T cells in renal cell carcinoma. Clones were sequenced by immunoSEQ multiplex PCR, and TCRdb holds only the in-frame ones, with some missing. This sample has about 60,000 clones; around 81% occur once, and the top ten carry 6.8%. With respect to this clone: No antigen is known for it.

The time point is: blood 2 weeks post-SBRT. Regarding treatment: 15 Gy SBRT to primary tumor, nephrectomy 4 weeks later. After SBRT, blood was collected at 2 and 4 weeks, plus baseline. Study observations and caveats: Top tumor clonotypes rose in blood 2 weeks post-radiation, then contracted.

Trimming took 3 bases from V and 2 from J, leaving 13 bases between them. The CDR3 spans 15 residues. The V gene's germline CDR1 is GTSNPN and CDR2 SVGIG (reference sequence). This material consisted of blood, taken from a patient whose treatment included radiotherapy and nephrectomy. V gene TRBV30 combines with J gene TRBJ2-2; the D call may be TRBD1 or TRBD2 (5 bases each). This TCR came from a man aged 60-69 years with renal cell carcinoma. The CDR3 DNA follows: TGTGCCTGGAGGGGGGTGACAGCTAACACCGGGGAGCTGTTTTTT. Residues: CAWRGVTANTGELFF.